The source of this TCR beta chain is a study of shared clonotypes between healthy human individuals. Libraries were prepared by immunoSEQ multiplex PCR; TCRdb keeps only in-frame clonotypes and omits some of them. The sample holds about 680,000 clones, about 91% seen once. V lost 1 base to trimming and J lost 3 bases, with 7 bases between them. Germline assignment: CDR1 SGHAT and CDR2 FQDESV (reference sequence). This CDR3 comprises 13 residues. Naive CD8 cells comprised CD45RO-negative, CCR7-positively selected cells, excluding terminally differentiated effector memory CD45RA+ cells. The sequence came from a man in his thirties or forties in good health. The chain combines TRBV11-1 with TRBJ2-7; D call uncertain. What was sequenced was naive CD8+ T cells sorted from blood. The chain's CDR3 is CASSLVRSYEQYF. CDR3 bases: TGTGCCAGCAGCTTAGTTCGGAGCTACGAGCAGTACTTC.